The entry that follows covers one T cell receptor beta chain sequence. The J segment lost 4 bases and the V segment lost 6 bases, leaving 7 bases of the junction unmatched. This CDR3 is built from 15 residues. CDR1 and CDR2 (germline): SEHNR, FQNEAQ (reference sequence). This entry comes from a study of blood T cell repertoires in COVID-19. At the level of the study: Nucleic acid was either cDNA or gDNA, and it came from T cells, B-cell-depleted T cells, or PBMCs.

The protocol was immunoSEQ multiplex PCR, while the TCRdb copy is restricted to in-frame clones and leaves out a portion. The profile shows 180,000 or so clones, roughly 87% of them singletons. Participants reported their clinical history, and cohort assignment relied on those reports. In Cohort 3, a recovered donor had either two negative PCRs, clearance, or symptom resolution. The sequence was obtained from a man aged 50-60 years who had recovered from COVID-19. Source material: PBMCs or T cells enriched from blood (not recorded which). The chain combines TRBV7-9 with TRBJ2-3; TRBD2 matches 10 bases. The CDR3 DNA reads TGTGCCAGCAGTCCTAGCGGGAGTGAAGCAGATACGCAGTATTTT. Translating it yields CASSPSGSEADTQYF.